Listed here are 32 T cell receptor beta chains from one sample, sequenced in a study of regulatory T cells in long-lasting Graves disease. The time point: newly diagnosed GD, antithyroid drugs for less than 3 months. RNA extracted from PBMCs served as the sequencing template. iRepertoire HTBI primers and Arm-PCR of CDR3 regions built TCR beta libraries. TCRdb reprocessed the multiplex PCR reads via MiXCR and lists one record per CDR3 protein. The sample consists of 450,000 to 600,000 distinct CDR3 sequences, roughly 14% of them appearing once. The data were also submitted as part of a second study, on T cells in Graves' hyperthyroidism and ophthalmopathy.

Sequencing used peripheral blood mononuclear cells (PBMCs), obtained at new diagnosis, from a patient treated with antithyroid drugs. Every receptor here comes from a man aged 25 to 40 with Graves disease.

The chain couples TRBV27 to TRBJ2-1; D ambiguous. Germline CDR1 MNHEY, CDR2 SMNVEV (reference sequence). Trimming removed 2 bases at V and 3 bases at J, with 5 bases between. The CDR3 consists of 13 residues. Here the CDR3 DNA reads TGTGCCAGCAGTTTAAACCACTACAATGAGCAGTTCTTC. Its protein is CASSLNHYNEQFF.

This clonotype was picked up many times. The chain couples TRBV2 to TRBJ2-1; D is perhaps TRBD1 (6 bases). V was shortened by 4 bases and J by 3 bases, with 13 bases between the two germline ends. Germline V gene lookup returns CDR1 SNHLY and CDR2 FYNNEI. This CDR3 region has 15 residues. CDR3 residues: CASSVSRGFYNEQFF. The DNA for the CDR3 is TGTGCCAGCAGTGTGTCCAGGGGATTCTACAATGAGCAGTTCTTC.

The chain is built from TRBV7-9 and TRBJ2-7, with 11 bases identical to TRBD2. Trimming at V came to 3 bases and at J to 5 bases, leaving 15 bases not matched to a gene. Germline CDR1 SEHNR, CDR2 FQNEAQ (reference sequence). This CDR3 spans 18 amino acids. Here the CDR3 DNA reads TGTGCCAGCAGCTTGGTGGTGACTAGCGGGACTCTAGACGACGAGCAGTACTTC. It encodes CASSLVVTSGTLDDEQYF.

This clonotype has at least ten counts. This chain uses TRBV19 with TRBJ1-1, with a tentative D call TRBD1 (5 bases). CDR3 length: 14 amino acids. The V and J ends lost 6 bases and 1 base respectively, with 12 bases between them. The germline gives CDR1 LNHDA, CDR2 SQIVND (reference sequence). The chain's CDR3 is CASSPTDRNTEAFF. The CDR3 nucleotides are TGTGCCAGTAGCCCGACAGACCGGAACACTGAAGCTTTCTTT. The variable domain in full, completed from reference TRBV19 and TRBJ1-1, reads DGGITQSPKYLFRKEGQNVTLSCEQNLNHDAMYWYRQDPGQGLRLIYYSQIVNDFQKGDIAEGYSVSREKKESFPLTVTSAQKNPTAFYLCASSPTDRNTEAFFGQGTRLTVV.

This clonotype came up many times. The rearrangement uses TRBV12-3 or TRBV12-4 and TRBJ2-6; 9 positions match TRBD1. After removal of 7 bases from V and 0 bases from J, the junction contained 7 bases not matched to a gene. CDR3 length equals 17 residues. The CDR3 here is CASTRTGVYSGANVLTF. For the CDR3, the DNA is TGTGCCAGCACCAGGACAGGGGTTTACTCTGGGGCCAACGTCCTGACTTTC.

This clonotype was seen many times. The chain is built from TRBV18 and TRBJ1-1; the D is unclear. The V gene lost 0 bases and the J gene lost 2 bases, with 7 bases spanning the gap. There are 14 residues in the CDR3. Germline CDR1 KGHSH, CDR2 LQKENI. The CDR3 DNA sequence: TGTGCCAGCTCACCACCGGGAAGAAACACTGAAGCTTTCTTT. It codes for CASSPPGRNTEAFF.

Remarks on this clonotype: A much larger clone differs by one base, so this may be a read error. CDR3 coding DNA: TGTGCCAGCAGCTTAATCAGTCGGGACAGCTATGGCTACACCTTC. This sequence encodes CASSLISRDSYGYTF. This chain links TRBV11-2 with TRBJ1-2; 7 nucleotides agree with TRBD1. Germline CDR1 and CDR2: SGHAT and FQNNGV. CDR3 size: 15 residues. The V and J ends lost 2 bases and 4 bases, in that order; junction bases with no gene match: 7.

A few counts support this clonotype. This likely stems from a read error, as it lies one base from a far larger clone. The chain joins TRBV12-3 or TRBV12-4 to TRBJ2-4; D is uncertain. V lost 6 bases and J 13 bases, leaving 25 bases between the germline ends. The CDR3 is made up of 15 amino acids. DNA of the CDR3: TGTGCCAGCAGCAAACGTGCCGTGGAGTTCGGTGAGCAGTACTTC. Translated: CASSKRAVEFGEQYF.

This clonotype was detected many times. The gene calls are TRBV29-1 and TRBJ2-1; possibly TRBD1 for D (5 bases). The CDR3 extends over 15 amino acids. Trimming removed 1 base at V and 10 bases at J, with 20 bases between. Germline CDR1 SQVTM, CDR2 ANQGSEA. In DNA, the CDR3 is TGCAGCGTTGAAGTGCCAGGGCCCCTCCCCCGGGAGCAGTTCTTC. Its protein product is CSVEVPGPLPREQFF.

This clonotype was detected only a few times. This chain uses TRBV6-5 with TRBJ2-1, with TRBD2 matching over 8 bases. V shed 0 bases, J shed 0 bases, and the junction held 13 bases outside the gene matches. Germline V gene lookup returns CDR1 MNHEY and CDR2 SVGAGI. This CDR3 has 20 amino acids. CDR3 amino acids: CASSYSKRERGFSSYNEQFF. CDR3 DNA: TGTGCCAGCAGTTACTCGAAGCGGGAGCGGGGGTTTAGCTCCTACAATGAGCAGTTCTTC.

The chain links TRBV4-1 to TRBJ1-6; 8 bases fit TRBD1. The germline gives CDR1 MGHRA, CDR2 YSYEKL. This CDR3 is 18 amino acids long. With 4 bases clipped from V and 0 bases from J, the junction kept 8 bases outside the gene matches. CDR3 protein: CASSLGQGPSSYNSPLHF. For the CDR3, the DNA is TGCGCCAGCAGCCTAGGACAGGGACCGAGCTCCTATAATTCACCCCTCCACTTT.

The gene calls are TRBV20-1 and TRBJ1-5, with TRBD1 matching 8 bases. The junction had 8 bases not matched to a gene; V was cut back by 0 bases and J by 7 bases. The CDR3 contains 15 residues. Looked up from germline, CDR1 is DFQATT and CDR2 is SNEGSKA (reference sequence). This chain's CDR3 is CSARDRTGRAQPQHF. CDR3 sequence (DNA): TGCAGTGCTAGAGATCGGACAGGGAGGGCCCAGCCCCAGCATTTT.

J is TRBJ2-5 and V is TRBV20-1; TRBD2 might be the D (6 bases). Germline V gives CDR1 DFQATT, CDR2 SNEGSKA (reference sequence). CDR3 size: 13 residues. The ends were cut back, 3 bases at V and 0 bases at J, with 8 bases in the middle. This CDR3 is CSASPSDQETQYF. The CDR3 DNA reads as TGCAGTGCTAGCCCTAGCGACCAAGAGACCCAGTACTTC.

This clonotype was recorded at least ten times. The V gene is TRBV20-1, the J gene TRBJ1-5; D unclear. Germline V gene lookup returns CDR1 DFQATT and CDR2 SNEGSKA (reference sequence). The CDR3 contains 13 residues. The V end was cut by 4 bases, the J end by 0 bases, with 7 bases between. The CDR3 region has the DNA TGCAGTGCTACTCAATATAGCAATCAGCCCCAGCATTTT. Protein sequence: CSATQYSNQPQHF.

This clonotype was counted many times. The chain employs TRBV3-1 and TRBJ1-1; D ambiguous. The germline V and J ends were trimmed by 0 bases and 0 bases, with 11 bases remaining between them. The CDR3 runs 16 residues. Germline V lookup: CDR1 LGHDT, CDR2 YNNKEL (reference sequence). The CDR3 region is CASSQDRRRVNTEAFF. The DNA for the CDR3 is TGTGCCAGCAGCCAAGACAGAAGAAGGGTGAACACTGAAGCTTTCTTT.

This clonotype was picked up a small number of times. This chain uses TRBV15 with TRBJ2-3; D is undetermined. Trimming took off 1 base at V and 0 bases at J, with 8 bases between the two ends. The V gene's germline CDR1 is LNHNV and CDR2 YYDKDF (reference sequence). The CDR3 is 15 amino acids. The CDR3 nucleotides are TGTGCCACCAGCAGAGTTGAGGTTAGCACAGATACGCAGTATTTT. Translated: CATSRVEVSTDTQYF.

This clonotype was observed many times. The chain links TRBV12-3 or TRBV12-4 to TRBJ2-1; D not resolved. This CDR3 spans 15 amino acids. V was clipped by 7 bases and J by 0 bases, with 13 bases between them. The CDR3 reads CASTYPGGSYNEQFF. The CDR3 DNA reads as TGTGCCAGCACCTATCCGGGCGGCTCCTACAATGAGCAGTTCTTC.

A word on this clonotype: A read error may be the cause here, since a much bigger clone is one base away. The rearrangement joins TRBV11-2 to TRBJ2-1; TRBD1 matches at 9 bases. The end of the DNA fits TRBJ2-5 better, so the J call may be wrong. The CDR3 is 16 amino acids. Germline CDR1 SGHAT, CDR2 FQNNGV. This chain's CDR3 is CASSLPWDRDRETQYF. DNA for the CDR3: TGTGCCAGCAGCCTACCCTGGGACAGGGACCGAGAGACCCAGTACTTC.

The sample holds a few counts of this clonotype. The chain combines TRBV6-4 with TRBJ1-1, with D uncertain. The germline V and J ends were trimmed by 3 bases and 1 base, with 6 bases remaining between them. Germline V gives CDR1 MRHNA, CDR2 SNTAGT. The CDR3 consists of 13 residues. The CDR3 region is CASSESENTEAFF. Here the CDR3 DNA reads TGTGCCAGCAGTGAGTCGGAGAACACTGAAGCTTTCTTT.

The CDR3 DNA follows: TGTGCCTGGAGTTGGTGGGGCGCGGACGAGCAGTACTTC. Translation: CAWSWWGADEQYF. The chain couples TRBV30 to TRBJ2-7; a weak D match, TRBD1 (5 bases). The V end lost 2 bases, the J end lost 5 bases, and 13 bases lay between the germline ends. From germline, CDR1 is GTSNPN and CDR2 SVGIG (reference sequence). This CDR3 has 13 amino acids.

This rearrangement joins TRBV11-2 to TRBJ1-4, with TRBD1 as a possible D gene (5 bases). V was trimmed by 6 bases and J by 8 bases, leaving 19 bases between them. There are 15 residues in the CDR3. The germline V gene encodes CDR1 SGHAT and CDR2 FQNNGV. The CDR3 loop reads CASRSGGEGGEKLFF. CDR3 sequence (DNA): TGTGCCAGCAGGAGCGGGGGTGAAGGAGGCGAAAAACTGTTTTTT.

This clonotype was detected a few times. CDR3 bases: TGTGCCAGCAGTGGCTGGACAGGGGGCCCATCAAATTCACCCCTCCACTTT. Protein sequence: CASSGWTGGPSNSPLHF. The chain carries TRBV28 and TRBJ1-6; 11 nucleotides match TRBD1. V gave up 5 bases and J gave up 7 bases; unmatched junction bases: 10. CDR1 MDHEN and CDR2 SYDVKM come from the germline V gene. The length of the CDR3 is 17 residues.

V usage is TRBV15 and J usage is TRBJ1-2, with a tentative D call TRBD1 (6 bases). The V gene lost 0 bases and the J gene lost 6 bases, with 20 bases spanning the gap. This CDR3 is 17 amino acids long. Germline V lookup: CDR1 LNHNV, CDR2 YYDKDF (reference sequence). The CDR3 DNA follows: TGTGCCACCAGCAGAGATTCCGGACTACAGGGATCGGATGGCTACACCTTC. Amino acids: CATSRDSGLQGSDGYTF. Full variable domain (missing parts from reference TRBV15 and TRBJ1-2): DAMVIQNPRYQVTQFGKPVTLSCSQTLNHNVMYWYQQKSSQAPKLLFHYYDKDFNNEADTPDNFQSRRPNTSFCFLDIRSPGLGDTAMYLCATSRDSGLQGSDGYTFGSGTRLTVV.

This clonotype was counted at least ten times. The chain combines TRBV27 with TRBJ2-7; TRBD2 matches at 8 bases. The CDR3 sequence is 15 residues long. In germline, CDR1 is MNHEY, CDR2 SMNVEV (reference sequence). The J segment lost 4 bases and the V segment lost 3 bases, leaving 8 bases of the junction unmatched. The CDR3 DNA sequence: TGTGCCAGCAGTTTGGGGGTAGCGGGGTTATACGAGCAGTACTTC. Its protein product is CASSLGVAGLYEQYF.

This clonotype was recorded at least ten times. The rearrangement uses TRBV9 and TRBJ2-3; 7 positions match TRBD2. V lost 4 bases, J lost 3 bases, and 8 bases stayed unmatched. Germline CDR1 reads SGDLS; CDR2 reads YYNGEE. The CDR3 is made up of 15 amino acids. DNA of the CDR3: TGTGCCAGCAGCCGGGGAGCGGGAATGACAGATACGCAGTATTTT. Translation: CASSRGAGMTDTQYF.

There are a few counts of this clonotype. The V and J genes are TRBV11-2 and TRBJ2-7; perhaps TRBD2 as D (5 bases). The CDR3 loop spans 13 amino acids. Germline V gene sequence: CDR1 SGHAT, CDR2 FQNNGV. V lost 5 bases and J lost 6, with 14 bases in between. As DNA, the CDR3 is TGTGCCAGCAGCCTATCCACGGCGGGCGAGCAGTACTTC. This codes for CASSLSTAGEQYF.

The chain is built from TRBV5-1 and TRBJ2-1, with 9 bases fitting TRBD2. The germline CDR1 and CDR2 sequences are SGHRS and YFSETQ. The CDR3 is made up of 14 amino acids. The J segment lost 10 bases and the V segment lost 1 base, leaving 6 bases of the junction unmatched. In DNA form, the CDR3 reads TGCGCCAGCAGCTTGAGTGGGGCGGGAGGGGAGCAGTTCTTC. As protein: CASSLSGAGGEQFF.

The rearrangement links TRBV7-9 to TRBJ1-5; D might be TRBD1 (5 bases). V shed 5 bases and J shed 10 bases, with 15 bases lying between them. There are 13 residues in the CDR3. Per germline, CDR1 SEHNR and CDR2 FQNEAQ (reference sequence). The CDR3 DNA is TGTGCCAGCAGCGCCGGGACCGCCTTACCCCAGCATTTT. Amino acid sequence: CASSAGTALPQHF.

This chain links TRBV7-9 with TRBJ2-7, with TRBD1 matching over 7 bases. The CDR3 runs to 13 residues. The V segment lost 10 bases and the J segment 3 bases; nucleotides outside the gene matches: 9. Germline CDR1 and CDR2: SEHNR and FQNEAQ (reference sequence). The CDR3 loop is CAILGRGIYEQYF. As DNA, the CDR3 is TGTGCCATCCTAGGCAGGGGGATCTACGAGCAGTACTTC. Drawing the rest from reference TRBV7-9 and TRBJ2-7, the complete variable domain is DTGVSQNPRHKITKRGQNVTFRCDPISEHNRLYWYRQTLGQGPEFLTYFQNEAQLEKSRLLSDRFSAERPKGSFSTLEIQRTEQGDSAMYLCAILGRGIYEQYFGPGTRLTVT.

The CDR3 loop is CASSWPSSGGITDTQYF. For the CDR3, the DNA is TGTGCCAGCAGCTGGCCCTCGTCGGGAGGGATCACAGATACGCAGTATTTT. The chain is built from TRBV13 and TRBJ2-3; 8 bases align to TRBD2. The CDR3 is made up of 17 amino acids. Germline V gene sequence: CDR1 PRHDT, CDR2 FYEKMQ (reference sequence). V was clipped by 4 bases and J by 2 bases; unmatched bases: 11.

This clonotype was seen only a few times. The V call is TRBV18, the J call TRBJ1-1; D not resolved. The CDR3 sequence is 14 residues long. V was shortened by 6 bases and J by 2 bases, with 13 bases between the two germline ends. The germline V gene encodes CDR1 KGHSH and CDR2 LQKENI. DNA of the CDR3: TGTGCCAGCTCCCCTCGTGAAGGAAACACTGAAGCTTTCTTT. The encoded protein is CASSPREGNTEAFF.

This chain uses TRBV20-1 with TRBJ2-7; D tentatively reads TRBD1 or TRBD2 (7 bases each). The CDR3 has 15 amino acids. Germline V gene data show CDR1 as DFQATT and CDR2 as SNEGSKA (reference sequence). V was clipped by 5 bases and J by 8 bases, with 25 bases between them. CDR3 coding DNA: TGCAGTGCTTCTCCACTTATGACAGGGAGGGACAAGCAGTACTTC. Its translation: CSASPLMTGRDKQYF.